This entry is about one T cell receptor beta chain. The target antigen is unknown. This sample was taken from a study of cytomegalovirus exposure and HLA in healthy donors. Study-level information: The same platform was used for the 100 to 150 validation repertoires and the roughly 720 first-cohort repertoires, a later analysis reported. The study, taken as a whole, reports: TCR sequences were mostly rare, though some public TCRs occurred in many donors. The study recorded some 160 TCR beta chains that were cytomegalovirus-associated.

The donors were part of the validation cohort, which consisted of over a hundred subjects and was separate from the first cohort of 666 subjects. This CDR3 contains 15 residues. The germline CDR1 and CDR2 sequences are GTSNPN and SVGIG (reference sequence). V shed 4 bases and J 12 bases; nucleotides not matched to a gene: 16. Measured with immunoSEQ multiplex PCR; TCRdb has only the in-frame clones, and not every one. This table holds 130,000 to 150,000 clones, around 90% found once. Input material: PBMCs. The J gene is TRBJ2-1, the V gene TRBV30; 9 positions match TRBD2. This clonotype was sampled from a woman under 30 in good health and CMV-seropositive. DNA of the CDR3: TGTGCCTGGAAAACGGCTAGCGGGAAAGGAGGAGCGCAGTTCTTC. Translated: CAWKTASGKGGAQFF.